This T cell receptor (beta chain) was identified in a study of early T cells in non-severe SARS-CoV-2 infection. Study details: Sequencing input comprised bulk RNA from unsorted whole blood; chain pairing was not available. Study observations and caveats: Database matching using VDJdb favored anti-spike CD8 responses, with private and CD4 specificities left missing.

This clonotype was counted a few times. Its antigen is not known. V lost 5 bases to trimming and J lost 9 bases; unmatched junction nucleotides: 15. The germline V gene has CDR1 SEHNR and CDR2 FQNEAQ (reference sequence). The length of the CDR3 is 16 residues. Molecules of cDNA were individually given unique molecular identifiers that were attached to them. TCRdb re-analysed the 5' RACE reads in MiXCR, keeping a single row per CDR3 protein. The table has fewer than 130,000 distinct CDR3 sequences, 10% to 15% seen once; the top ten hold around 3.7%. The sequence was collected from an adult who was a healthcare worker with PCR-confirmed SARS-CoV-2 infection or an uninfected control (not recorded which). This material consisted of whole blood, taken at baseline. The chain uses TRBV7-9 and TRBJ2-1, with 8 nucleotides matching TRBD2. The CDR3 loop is CASSPDRGTSPPEQFF. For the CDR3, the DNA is TGTGCCAGCAGCCCCGATCGAGGGACTAGTCCCCCTGAGCAGTTCTTC.